Listed below are T cell receptor beta chains from one sample, sequenced in a study of shared clonotypes between healthy human individuals. Some clones are missing from TCRdb's copy, which holds only in-frame ones; the method was immunoSEQ multiplex PCR. The table has approximately 2.5 million clones, 80% to 95% seen once. The material sequenced was naive CD4+ T cells from PBMCs. The receptors were sampled from a young man in good health. Some clones in this sample may be carry-over from other donors' samples. The CDR3 runs from the conserved cysteine through the conserved F or W. The order of the fields is D gene, V gene, clone size, J gene, CDR3 protein, CDR3 DNA. D genes are given only for firm matches. Some rows have no size entry. The others give once, few or many, or a class for an expanded clone.

>NA|TRBV28|NA|TRBJ1-5
CASRPSGDGGQPQHF
TGTGCCAGCAGGCCCTCAGGGGACGGGGGTCAGCCCCAGCATTTT
>TRBD2|TRBV19|NA|TRBJ2-7
CASRGTTKPGEQYF
TGTGCCAGTAGGGGGACTACCAAGCCAGGAGAGCAGTACTTC
>TRBD2|TRBV30|NA|TRBJ2-7
CAWTTSGRVEQYF
TGTGCCTGGACCACTAGCGGGAGGGTCGAGCAGTACTTC
>TRBD1|TRBV11-2|NA|TRBJ2-4
CASSPLRDSLAKNIQYF
TGTGCCAGCAGCCCCCTCCGGGACAGCTTAGCCAAAAACATTCAGTACTTC
>TRBD1|TRBV2|NA|TRBJ2-7
CASSGFPGQISYEQYF
TGTGCCAGCAGTGGATTCCCGGGACAGATATCCTACGAGCAGTACTTC
>NA|TRBV18|few|TRBJ1-5
CASSPGTGRNQPQHF
TGTGCCAGCTCACCAGGTACAGGCAGGAATCAGCCCCAGCATTTT
>NA|TRBV5-1|NA|TRBJ2-5
CASSGSLLRESDETQYF
TGCGCCAGCAGCGGGTCCTTGCTACGTGAGTCGGACGAGACCCAGTACTTC
>NA|TRBV7-2|NA|TRBJ2-2
CASSLQAAGNTGELFF
TGTGCCAGCAGCTTACAGGCTGCGGGGAACACCGGGGAGCTGTTTTTT
>NA|TRBV20-1|NA|TRBJ2-7
CSASISYEQYF
TGCAGTGCTTCTATCTCCTACGAGCAGTACTTC
>NA|TRBV5-1|once|TRBJ1-6
CASSLDPGGNSPLHF
TGCGCCAGCAGCTTGGACCCGGGGGGAAATTCACCCCTCCACTTT
>NA|TRBV6-5|NA|TRBJ1-2
CASSPRQGLETF
TGTGCCAGCAGTCCCCGGCAAGGCTTAGAGACCTTC
>TRBD1|TRBV7-3|NA|TRBJ1-1
CASSLGTGGAGTEAFF
TGTGCCAGCAGCTTAGGGACAGGGGGCGCTGGCACTGAAGCTTTCTTT
>NA|TRBV18|NA|TRBJ2-7
CASSPPLGGLYEQYF
TGTGCCAGCTCACCACCCCTGGGGGGCCTCTACGAGCAGTACTTC